The text below deals with one TCR beta chain. The antigen remains undetermined. Germline-derived CDR1 and CDR2 are GTSNPN and SVGIG (reference sequence). The V end was cut by 2 bases, the J end by 0 bases, with 9 bases between. The CDR3 runs 14 residues. The authors divided CD4+ cells into CD45RA+ naive and CD45RA-negative memory subsets. This record comes from a study of shared clonotypes between healthy human individuals. Notes on the study in general: Sorted-subset sequencing was shown by rarefaction to be incomplete despite large depth. Larger estimated richness was generally seen in naive subsets than in memory subsets. Only a few donors were included, so the genetic and exposure-history diversity represented was limited.

Repertoires were generated with immunoSEQ multiplex PCR, while TCRdb's copy carries only in-frame clones and drops some. Found here are 2 million or so clones, 90% to 95% of them singletons; the top ten hold roughly 0.13%. Specimen: naive CD4+ T cells sorted from blood. This sample's subset: CD45RA+ positively selected. The clonotype comes from a man aged 18-30 years in good health. The chain has TRBV30 and TRBJ2-3, with D possibly being TRBD1 (5 bases). CDR3 in DNA: TGTGCCTGGAGTCAGGGCCAGAGCACAGATACGCAGTATTTT. Translating it yields CAWSQGQSTDTQYF.